This T cell receptor (beta chain) was obtained from a study of shared clonotypes between healthy human individuals. About the study: Three plates were used per donor for CD4 naive, three for CD4 memory, two for CD8 naive and one for CD8 memory.

Study-wide results and caveats: The naive CD4 repertoires of several donors were compared, and roughly 5% of clonotypes were shared.

Concerning this clone itself: Its target is not known.

CD45RO-negative, CCR7-positively selected cells formed the naive CD8 fraction, excluding terminally differentiated effector memory CD45RA+ cells. The genomic DNA of each subset was split evenly across several immunoSEQ plates. The method was immunoSEQ multiplex PCR; TCRdb's version includes in-frame clones alone and lacks a portion of them. Of around 620,000 clones in the sample, roughly 95% are singletons; the top ten hold about 0.11%. Trimming removed 2 bases from V and 2 bases from J, with 16 bases in between. In germline, CDR1 is SNHLY, CDR2 FYNNEI. The CDR3 loop spans 16 amino acids. The V call is TRBV2, the J call TRBJ2-7; D ambiguous. Specimen: naive CD8+ T cells sorted from blood. This clonotype was sampled from a woman younger than 45 in good health. CDR3 bases: TGTGCCAGCAGTGAATGGCTGGCCAGAGAAGCCTACGAGCAGTACTTC. The encoded protein is CASSEWLAREAYEQYF.